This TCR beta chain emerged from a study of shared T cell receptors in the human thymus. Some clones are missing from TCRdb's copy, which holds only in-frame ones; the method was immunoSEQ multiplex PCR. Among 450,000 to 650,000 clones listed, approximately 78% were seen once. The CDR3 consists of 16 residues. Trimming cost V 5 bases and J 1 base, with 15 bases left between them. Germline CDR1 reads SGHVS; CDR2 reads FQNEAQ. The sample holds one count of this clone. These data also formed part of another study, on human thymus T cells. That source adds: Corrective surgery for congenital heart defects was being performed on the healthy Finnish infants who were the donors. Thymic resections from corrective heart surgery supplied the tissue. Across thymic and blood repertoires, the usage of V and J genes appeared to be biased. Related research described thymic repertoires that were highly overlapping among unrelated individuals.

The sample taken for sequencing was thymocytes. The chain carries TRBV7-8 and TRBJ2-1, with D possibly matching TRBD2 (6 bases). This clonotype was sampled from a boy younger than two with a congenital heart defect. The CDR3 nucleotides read TGTGCCAGCAGCCGGCGGGGAGCGGGTTCCTACAATGAGCAGTTCTTC. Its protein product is CASSRRGAGSYNEQFF.